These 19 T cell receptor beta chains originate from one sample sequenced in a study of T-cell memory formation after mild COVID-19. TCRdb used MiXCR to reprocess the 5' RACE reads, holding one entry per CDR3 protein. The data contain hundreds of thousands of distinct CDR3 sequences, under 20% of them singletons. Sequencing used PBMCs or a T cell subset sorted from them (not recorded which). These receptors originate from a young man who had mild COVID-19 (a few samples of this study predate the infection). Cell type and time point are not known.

As DNA, the CDR3 is TGTGCCAGCAGTGGTGACAGGGTTGTGTCAGATACGCAGTATTTT. Encoded protein: CASSGDRVVSDTQYF. V gene TRBV7-9 combines with J gene TRBJ2-3, with 7 bases fitting TRBD1. Trimming removed 6 bases from V and 4 bases from J; junction bases left unmatched: 10. This CDR3 spans 15 amino acids. Germline loops: CDR1 SEHNR, CDR2 FQNEAQ (reference sequence).

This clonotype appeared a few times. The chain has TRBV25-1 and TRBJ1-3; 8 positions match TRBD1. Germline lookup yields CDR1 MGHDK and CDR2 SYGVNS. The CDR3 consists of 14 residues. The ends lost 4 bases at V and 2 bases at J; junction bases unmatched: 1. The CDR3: CASSAQGAGNTIYF. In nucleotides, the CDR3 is TGTGCCAGCAGTGCACAGGGGGCTGGAAACACCATATATTTT.

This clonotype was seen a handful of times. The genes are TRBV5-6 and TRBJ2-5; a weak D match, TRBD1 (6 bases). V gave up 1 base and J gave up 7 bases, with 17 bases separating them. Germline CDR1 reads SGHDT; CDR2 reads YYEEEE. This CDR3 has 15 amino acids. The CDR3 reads CASSLWGRGFGTQYF. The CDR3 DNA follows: TGTGCCAGCAGCTTGTGGGGGCGCGGGTTCGGGACCCAGTACTTC.

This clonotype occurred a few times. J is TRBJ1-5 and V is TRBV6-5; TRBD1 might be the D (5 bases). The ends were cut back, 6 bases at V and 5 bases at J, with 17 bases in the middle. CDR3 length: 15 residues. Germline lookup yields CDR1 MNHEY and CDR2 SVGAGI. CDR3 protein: CASSRGGAGDQPQHF. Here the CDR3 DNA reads TGTGCCAGCAGCCGTGGCGGGGCGGGGGATCAGCCCCAGCATTTT.

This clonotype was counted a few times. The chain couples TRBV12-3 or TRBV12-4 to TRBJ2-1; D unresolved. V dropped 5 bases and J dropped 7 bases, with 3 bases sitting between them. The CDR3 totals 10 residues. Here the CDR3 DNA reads TGTGCCAGCAGTGGGAATGAGCAGTTCTTC. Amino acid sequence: CASSGNEQFF.

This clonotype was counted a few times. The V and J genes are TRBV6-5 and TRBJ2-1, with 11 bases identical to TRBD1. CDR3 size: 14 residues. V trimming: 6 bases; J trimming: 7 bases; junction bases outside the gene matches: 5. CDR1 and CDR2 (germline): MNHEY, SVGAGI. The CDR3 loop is CASRPGQGANEQFF. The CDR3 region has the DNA TGTGCCAGCAGACCCGGACAGGGGGCGAATGAGCAGTTCTTC.

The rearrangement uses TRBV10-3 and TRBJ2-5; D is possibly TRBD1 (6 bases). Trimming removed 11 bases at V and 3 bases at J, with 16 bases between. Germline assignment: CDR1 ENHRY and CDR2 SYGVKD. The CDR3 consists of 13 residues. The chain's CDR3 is CASNREREETQYF. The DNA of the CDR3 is TGTGCCTCCAACAGGGAAAGGGAAGAGACCCAGTACTTC.

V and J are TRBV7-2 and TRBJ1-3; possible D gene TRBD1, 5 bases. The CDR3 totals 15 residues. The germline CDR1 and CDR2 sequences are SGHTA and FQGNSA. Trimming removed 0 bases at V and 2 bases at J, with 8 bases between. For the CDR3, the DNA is TGTGCCAGCAGCTTAGCCCCAGGGACTGGAAACACCATATATTTT. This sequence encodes CASSLAPGTGNTIYF. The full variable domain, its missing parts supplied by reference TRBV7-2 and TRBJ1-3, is GAGVSQSPSNKVTEKGKDVELRCDPISGHTALYWYRQSLGQGLEFLIYFQGNSAPDKSGLPSDRFSAERTGGSVSTLTIQRTQQEDSAVYLCASSLAPGTGNTIYFGEGSWLTVV.

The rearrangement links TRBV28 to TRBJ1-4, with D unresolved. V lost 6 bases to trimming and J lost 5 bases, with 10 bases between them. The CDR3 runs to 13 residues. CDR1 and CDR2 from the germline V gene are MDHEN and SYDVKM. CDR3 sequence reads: CASSGSTNEKLFF. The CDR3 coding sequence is TGTGCCAGCAGCGGAAGTACGAATGAAAAACTGTTTTTT.

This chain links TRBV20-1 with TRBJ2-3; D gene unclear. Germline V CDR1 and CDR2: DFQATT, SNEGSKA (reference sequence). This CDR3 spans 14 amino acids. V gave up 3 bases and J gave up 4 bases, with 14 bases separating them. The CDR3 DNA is TGCAGTGCTAGGGCCCCCTGGACCCCAGATACGCAGTATTTT. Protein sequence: CSARAPWTPDTQYF.

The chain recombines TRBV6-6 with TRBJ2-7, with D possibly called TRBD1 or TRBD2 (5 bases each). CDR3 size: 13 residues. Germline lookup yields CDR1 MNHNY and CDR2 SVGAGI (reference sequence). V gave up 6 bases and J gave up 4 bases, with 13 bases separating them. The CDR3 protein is CASSWGPPYEQYV. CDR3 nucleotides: TGTGCCAGCAGCTGGGGACCGCCGTACGAGCAGTACGTC.

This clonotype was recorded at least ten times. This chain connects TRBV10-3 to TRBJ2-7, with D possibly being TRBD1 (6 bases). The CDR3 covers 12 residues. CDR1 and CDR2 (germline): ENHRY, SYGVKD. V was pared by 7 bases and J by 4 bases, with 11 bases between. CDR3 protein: CAITSDSYEQYF. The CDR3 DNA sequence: TGTGCCATCACATCGGACAGTTACGAGCAGTACTTC.

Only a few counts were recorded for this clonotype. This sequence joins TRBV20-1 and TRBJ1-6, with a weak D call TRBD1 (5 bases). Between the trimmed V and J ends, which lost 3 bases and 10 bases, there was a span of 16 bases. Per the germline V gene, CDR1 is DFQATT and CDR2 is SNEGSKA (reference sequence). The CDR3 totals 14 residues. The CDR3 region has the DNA TGCAGTGCTAGGTACAGGCTGGTAAACTCACCCCTCCACTTT. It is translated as CSARYRLVNSPLHF.

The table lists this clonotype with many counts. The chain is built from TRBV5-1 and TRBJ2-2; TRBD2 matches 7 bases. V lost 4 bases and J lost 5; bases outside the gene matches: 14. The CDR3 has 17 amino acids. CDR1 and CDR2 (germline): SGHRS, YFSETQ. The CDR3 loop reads CASSIPPAGLSTGELFF. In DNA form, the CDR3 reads TGCGCCAGCAGCATCCCGCCAGCGGGGTTAAGTACCGGGGAGCTGTTTTTT.

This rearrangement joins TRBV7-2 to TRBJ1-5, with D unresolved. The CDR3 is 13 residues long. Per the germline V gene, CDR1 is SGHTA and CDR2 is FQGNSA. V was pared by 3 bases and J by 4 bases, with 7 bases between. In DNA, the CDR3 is TGTGCCAGCAGCTTTTCGGGTAATCAGCCCCAGCATTTT. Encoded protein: CASSFSGNQPQHF.

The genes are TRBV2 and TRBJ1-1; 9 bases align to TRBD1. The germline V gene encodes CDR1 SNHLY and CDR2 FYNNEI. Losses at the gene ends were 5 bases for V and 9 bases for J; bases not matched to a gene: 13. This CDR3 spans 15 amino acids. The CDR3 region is CASSPRDRVIHKAFF. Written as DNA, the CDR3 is TGTGCCAGCAGTCCCAGGGACAGGGTGATCCATAAAGCTTTCTTT.

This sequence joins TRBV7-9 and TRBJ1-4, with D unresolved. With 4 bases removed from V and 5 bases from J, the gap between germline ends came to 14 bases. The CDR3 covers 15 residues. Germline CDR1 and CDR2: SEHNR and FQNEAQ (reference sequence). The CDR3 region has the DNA TGTGCCAGCAGCTCTAGGGTGGGATTAAATGAAAAACTGTTTTTT. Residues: CASSSRVGLNEKLFF. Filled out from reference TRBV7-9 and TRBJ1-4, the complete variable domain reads DTGVSQNPRHKITKRGQNVTFRCDPISEHNRLYWYRQTLGQGPEFLTYFQNEAQLEKSRLLSDRFSAERPKGSFSTLEIQRTEQGDSAMYLCASSSRVGLNEKLFFGSGTQLSVL.

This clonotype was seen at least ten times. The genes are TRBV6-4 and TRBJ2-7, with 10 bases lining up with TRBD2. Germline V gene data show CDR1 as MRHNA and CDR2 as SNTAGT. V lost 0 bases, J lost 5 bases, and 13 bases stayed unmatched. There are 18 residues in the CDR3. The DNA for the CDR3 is TGTGCCAGCAGTGACTCGACGGCTAGCGGGGGCCTTAAGCACGAGCAGTACGTC. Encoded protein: CASSDSTASGGLKHEQYV.

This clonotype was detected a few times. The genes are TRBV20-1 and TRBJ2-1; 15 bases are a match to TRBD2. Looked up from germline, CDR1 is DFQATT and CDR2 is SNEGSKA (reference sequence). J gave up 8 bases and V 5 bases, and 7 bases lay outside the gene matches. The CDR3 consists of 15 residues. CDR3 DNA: TGCAGTGCTTTCGGACTAGCGGGGGGGAATGATGAGCAGTTCTTC. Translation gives CSAFGLAGGNDEQFF.